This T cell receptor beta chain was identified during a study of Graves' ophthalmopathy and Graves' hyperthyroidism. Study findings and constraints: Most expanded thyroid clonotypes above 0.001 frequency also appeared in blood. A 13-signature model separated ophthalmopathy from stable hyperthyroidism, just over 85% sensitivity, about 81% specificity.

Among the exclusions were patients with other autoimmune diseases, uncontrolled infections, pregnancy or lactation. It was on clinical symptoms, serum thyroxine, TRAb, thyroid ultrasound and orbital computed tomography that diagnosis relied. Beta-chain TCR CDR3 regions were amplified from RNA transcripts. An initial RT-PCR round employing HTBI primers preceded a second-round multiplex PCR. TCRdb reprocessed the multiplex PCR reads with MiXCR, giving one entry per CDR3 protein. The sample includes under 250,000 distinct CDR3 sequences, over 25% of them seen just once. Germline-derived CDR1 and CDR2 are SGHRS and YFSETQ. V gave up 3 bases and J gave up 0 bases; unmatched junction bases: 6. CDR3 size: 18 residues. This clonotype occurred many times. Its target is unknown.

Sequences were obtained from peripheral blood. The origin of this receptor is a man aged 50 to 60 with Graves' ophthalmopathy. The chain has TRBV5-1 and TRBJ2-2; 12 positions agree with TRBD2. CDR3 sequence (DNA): TGCGCCAGCAGCTACAGGACTAGCGGGATTCCGAACACCGGGGAGCTGTTTTTT. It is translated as CASSYRTSGIPNTGELFF.